This T cell receptor beta chain was sequenced in a study of cytomegalovirus exposure and HLA in healthy donors. The CDR3 totals 14 residues. V lost 8 bases and J lost 3, with 14 bases in between. The germline V gene has CDR1 MDHEN and CDR2 SYDVKM. This PCR relied on a set of 60 Vbeta primers and 13 Jbeta primers. The protocol was immunoSEQ multiplex PCR, while the TCRdb copy is restricted to in-frame clones and leaves out a portion. The repertoire has over 90,000 clones, approximately 80% of them found once; the top ten carry 8.5% to 10%. A note on this clone: Its antigen is not known.

Notes on the study in general: Among the sequence variants, a highly shared cluster was likely an artifact of sequencing. Accounts indicate the classifier identified cytomegalovirus status with strong specificity and sensitivity.

The clonotype originates from a male donor in good health and CMV-seropositive. The J gene is TRBJ1-3, the V gene TRBV28, with a possible D match to TRBD1 (5 bases). The sequencing input was PBMCs. Here the CDR3 reads CASRGDDSGNTIYF. The CDR3 nucleotides are TGTGCCAGCCGGGGGGACGATAGTGGAAACACCATATATTTT.